This entry concerns a single TCR beta chain. These data belong to a study of blood T cell repertoires in COVID-19. Study details: Samples taken during acute and convalescent COVID-19 were collected in the United States, Italy and Spain. Nucleic acid was either cDNA or gDNA, and it came from T cells, B-cell-depleted T cells, or PBMCs.

All enrollees were roughly 18 to 100 years old and from 20 to 25 US areas. Participants had their cohort set by participant-reported clinical history. This CDR3 has 15 amino acids. CDR1 and CDR2 from the germline V gene are MNHEY and SVGAGI. With 4 bases removed from V and 6 bases from J, the gap between germline ends came to 18 bases. Here immunoSEQ multiplex PCR was the method, and the copy in TCRdb shows in-frame clones only, minus some. The sample contains approximately 280,000 clones, 90% of which appear only once. Sample: PBMCs or T cells enriched from blood (not recorded which). The chain recombines TRBV6-5 with TRBJ2-5, with D perhaps matching TRBD1 (7 bases). The TCR comes from a woman aged 18 to 35 with acute COVID-19. CDR3 in amino acids: CASSSSSGGGKTQYF. The DNA of the CDR3 is TGTGCCAGCAGTTCATCCTCAGGGGGAGGAAAGACCCAGTACTTC.